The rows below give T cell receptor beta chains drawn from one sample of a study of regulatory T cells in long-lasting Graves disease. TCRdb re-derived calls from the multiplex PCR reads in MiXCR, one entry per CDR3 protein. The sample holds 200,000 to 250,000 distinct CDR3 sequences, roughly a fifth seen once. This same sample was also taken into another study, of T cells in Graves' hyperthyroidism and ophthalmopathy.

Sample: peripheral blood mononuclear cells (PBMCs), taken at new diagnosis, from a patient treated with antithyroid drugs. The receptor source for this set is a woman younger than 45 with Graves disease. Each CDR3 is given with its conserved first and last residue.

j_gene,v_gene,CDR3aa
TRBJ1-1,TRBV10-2,CASSDEGKGVRAFF
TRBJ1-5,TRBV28,CASTDNKGSYNQPQHF
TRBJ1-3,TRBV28,CASSLVGGPRSGNTIYF
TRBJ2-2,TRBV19,CASKNPGELFF
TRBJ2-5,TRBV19,CASSLGLAGGSYQETQYF
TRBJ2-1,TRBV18,CASSPTDWTFRSSYNEQFF
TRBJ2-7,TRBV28,CASRAIYEQYF
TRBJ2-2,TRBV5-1,CASSFEQGPGELFF
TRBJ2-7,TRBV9,CASSLTPSGGAYEQYF
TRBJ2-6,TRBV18,CASSQGRISSGANVLTF
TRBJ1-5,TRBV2,CASQGEGFHQPQHF
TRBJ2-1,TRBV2,CASRDRQGRGYEQFF
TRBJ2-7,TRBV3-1,CASSHGREGDEQYF
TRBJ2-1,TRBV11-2,CASSWSSGRWEQFF
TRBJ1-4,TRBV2,CASSPGQGIEKLFF
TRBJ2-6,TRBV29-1,CSVADRAGANVLTF
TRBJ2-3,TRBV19,CASRIRTGASDTQYF
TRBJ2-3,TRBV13,CASSFTGLLGTDTQYF
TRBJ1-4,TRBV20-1,CGGQKGSGSEKLFF
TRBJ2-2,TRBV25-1,CASSELEGNTGELFF
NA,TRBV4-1,CASSQAGGFLYEQYF
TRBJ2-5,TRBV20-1,CSARDPAGGLAETQYF